This T cell receptor beta chain was captured in a study of blood T cell repertoires in COVID-19. Study-level information: Spain, Italy and the United States supplied samples that represented acute and convalescent COVID-19. PBMCs, B-cell-depleted T cells, or T cells provided the cDNA or gDNA that made up the material.

Authors' data handling: It was from reference gene primer amplification that nucleated cell counts were estimated. This table comes from immunoSEQ multiplex PCR, and its TCRdb copy is limited to in-frame clones, with some not included. V and J calls and clone size follow that table, whereas D and trimming were derived from the DNA. The sample consists of about 55,000 clones, about 88% of them appearing once. Germline V gene sequence: CDR1 DFQATT, CDR2 SNEGSKA (reference sequence). This CDR3 region has 11 residues. Trimming cost V 4 bases and J 15 bases; bases outside gene matches: 5. This receptor was identified in a man aged 60 to 69 with active COVID-19. The J gene is TRBJ2-1, the V gene TRBV20-1; 11 nucleotides line up with TRBD1. Material: peripheral blood. The CDR3 sequence: CSAKWDRGAFF. The CDR3 region has the DNA TGCAGTGCTAAGTGGGACAGGGGGGCGTTCTTC.